Following are 25 T cell receptor beta chains from one sample sequenced in a study of T-cell memory formation after mild COVID-19. TCRdb recomputed calls from the 5' RACE reads with MiXCR, one row per CDR3 protein. The data hold about 600,000 distinct CDR3 sequences, with less than 25% observed a single time. The sample consisted of PBMCs or a T cell subset sorted from them (not recorded which). These receptors were collected from an adult woman who had mild COVID-19 (a few samples of this study predate the infection). Cell type and time point are not known.

This chain joins TRBV27 and TRBJ2-1; 8 bases agree with TRBD2. V shed 5 bases, J shed 3 bases, and the junction held 6 bases outside the gene matches. The CDR3 sequence is 15 residues long. The V gene's germline CDR1 is MNHEY and CDR2 SMNVEV (reference sequence). The CDR3 protein is CASSPLAVDYNEQFF. DNA of the CDR3: TGTGCCAGCAGTCCACTAGCGGTGGACTACAATGAGCAGTTCTTC.

In DNA form, the CDR3 reads TGTGCCAGCTCCTTGGATAAGGATCAGCCCCAGCATTTT. Translated: CASSLDKDQPQHF. This rearrangement joins TRBV18 to TRBJ1-5; D ambiguous. From germline, CDR1 is KGHSH and CDR2 LQKENI. CDR3 length equals 13 residues. Trimming shortened V by 6 bases and J by 5 bases, and 11 bases separated the two germline ends.

This clonotype was found many times. J is TRBJ1-2 and V is TRBV12-3 or TRBV12-4, with D tentatively TRBD1 (5 bases). The CDR3 covers 17 residues. Trimming shortened V by 7 bases and J by 5 bases, and 26 bases separated the two germline ends. This CDR3 is CASNPYGAARGTYGYTF. The CDR3 DNA follows: TGTGCCAGCAACCCTTACGGGGCAGCACGCGGGACTTATGGCTACACCTTC.

This clonotype was seen more than once but under ten times. This sequence joins TRBV7-9 and TRBJ1-5; D is unclear. Germline assignment: CDR1 SEHNR and CDR2 FQNEAQ (reference sequence). V was shortened by 1 base and J by 5 bases, with 9 bases between the two germline ends. The CDR3 loop spans 14 amino acids. In nucleotides, the CDR3 is TGTGCCAGCAGCTTAGTTCGCCGGGATCAGCCCCAGCATTTT. As protein: CASSLVRRDQPQHF. The variable domain in full, with the rest retrieved from reference TRBV7-9 and TRBJ1-5, is DTGVSQNPRHKITKRGQNVTFRCDPISEHNRLYWYRQTLGQGPEFLTYFQNEAQLEKSRLLSDRFSAERPKGSFSTLEIQRTEQGDSAMYLCASSLVRRDQPQHFGDGTRLSIL.

V gene TRBV10-3 combines with J gene TRBJ1-1; the D is unclear. Germline V gene lookup returns CDR1 ENHRY and CDR2 SYGVKD. The CDR3 runs 11 residues. Trimming stripped 7 bases from V and 7 bases from J, with 10 bases between. CDR3 coding DNA: TGTGCCATCACCAGAAATGGTGAAGCTTTCTTT. Protein: CAITRNGEAFF.

This sequence joins TRBV12-3 or TRBV12-4 and TRBJ2-3; perhaps TRBD2 as D (6 bases). CDR3 size: 14 residues. With 6 bases removed from V and 4 bases from J, the gap between germline ends came to 14 bases. In DNA, the CDR3 is TGTGCCAGCAGCAGTATGAGGGAGGCAGATACGCAGTATTTT. This gives the protein CASSSMREADTQYF.

The chain carries TRBV5-1 and TRBJ1-1, with a tentative D call TRBD1 (6 bases). There are 15 residues in the CDR3. CDR1 SGHRS and CDR2 YFSETQ come from the germline V gene. Trimming removed 0 bases from V and 1 base from J, with 10 bases in between. The CDR3 reads CASSLDAGANTEAFF. The DNA for the CDR3 is TGCGCCAGCAGCTTGGATGCAGGGGCGAACACTGAAGCTTTCTTT.

V usage is TRBV5-1 and J usage is TRBJ2-5; 11 bases fit TRBD2. CDR3 length equals 16 residues. V was clipped by 0 bases and J by 2 bases; unmatched bases: 3. Germline V lookup: CDR1 SGHRS, CDR2 YFSETQ. The CDR3 loop is CASSLATSGTQETQYF. The CDR3 nucleotides are TGCGCCAGCAGCTTGGCGACTAGCGGGACTCAAGAGACCCAGTACTTC.

The genes are TRBV7-9 and TRBJ1-4; a weak D match, TRBD1 (6 bases). This CDR3 is built from 16 residues. Germline CDR1 is SEHNR and CDR2 is FQNEAQ (reference sequence). The ends were cut back, 3 bases at V and 2 bases at J, with 13 bases in the middle. The CDR3 sequence: CASSLGSGGTNEKLFF. In nucleotides, the CDR3 is TGTGCCAGCAGCTTGGGATCGGGGGGCACTAATGAAAAACTGTTTTTT.

This clonotype occurred many times. This chain connects TRBV12-3 or TRBV12-4 to TRBJ2-7, with D perhaps TRBD2 (8 bases). V lost 7 bases to trimming and J lost 5 bases, with 21 bases between them. CDR3 length: 15 amino acids. CDR3 loop: CASTLGGGGPHEQYF. Written as DNA, the CDR3 is TGTGCCAGCACCCTAGGGGGCGGGGGGCCGCACGAGCAGTACTTC.

V and J are TRBV5-1 and TRBJ2-5, with 10 bases fitting TRBD2. V lost 1 base and J lost 5; bases outside the gene matches: 5. Germline V gene lookup returns CDR1 SGHRS and CDR2 YFSETQ. The CDR3 length is 15 residues. CDR3 loop: CASSLFVAGGETQYF. DNA for the CDR3: TGCGCCAGCAGCTTGTTTGTAGCGGGGGGTGAGACCCAGTACTTC.

V usage is TRBV5-6 and J usage is TRBJ2-3, with 14 bases fitting TRBD2. The CDR3 sequence is 18 residues long. J lost 2 bases, V lost 3 bases, and 8 bases had no gene match. Germline CDR1 and CDR2: SGHDT and YYEEEE. The DNA of the CDR3 is TGTGCCAGCAGCTCGGGACTAGCGGGGGTTACCTTCACAGATACGCAGTATTTT. It specifies CASSSGLAGVTFTDTQYF.

Comments on this clonotype: A read error may produce the germline difference seen at one junction end. The chain uses TRBV5-1 and TRBJ2-5; D perhaps matches TRBD1 (6 bases). This CDR3 is built from 14 residues. Germline V gene lookup returns CDR1 SGHRS and CDR2 YFSETQ. CDR3 residues: CASSLAGTQETQYF. Written as DNA, the CDR3 is TGCGCCAGCAGTTTGGCAGGGACACAAGAGACCCAGTACTTC. The whole variable domain, filled in from reference TRBV5-1 and TRBJ2-5, reads KAGVTQTPRYLIKTRGQQVTLSCSPISGHRSVSWYQQTPGQGLQFLFEYFSETQRNKGNFPGRFSGRQFSNSRSEMNVSTLELGDSALYLCASSLAGTQETQYFGPGTRLLVL.

The chain recombines TRBV9 with TRBJ2-1; TRBD2 matches 8 bases. Germline V gives CDR1 SGDLS, CDR2 YYNGEE. The CDR3 loop spans 16 amino acids. V lost 0 bases, J lost 7 bases, and 9 bases stayed unmatched. The CDR3 region is CASSVAGGGTSNEQFF. As DNA, the CDR3 is TGTGCCAGCAGCGTAGCGGGAGGTGGGACTAGTAATGAGCAGTTCTTC.

This clonotype was seen repeatedly, ten times or more. The chain combines TRBV12-3 or TRBV12-4 with TRBJ2-3; D gene unclear. CDR3 size: 10 residues. The V and J ends lost 6 bases and 7 bases respectively, with 5 bases between them. This CDR3 is CASSLYTQYF. CDR3 nucleotide sequence: TGTGCCAGCAGCCTGTATACGCAGTATTTT.

The gene calls are TRBV3-1 and TRBJ2-2, with D maybe TRBD2 (6 bases). CDR3 length: 18 amino acids. Germline V gene lookup returns CDR1 LGHDT and CDR2 YNNKEL (reference sequence). Trimming cost V 1 base and J 4 bases, with 19 bases left between them. CDR3 bases: TGTGCCAGCAGCCAAGTTGCCCTTGGACTAACGAGCACCGGGGAGCTGTTTTTT. Its protein product is CASSQVALGLTSTGELFF.

This clonotype was picked up a small number of times. This chain connects TRBV19 to TRBJ2-7; D tentatively fits TRBD1 or TRBD2 (5 bases each). This CDR3 has 14 residues. The V gene's germline CDR1 is LNHDA and CDR2 SQIVND (reference sequence). With 7 bases removed from V and 0 bases from J, the gap between germline ends came to 13 bases. CDR3 DNA sequence: TGTGCCAGTACGACAACCGGGGCCTCCTACGAGCAGTACTTC. The encoded protein is CASTTTGASYEQYF. Together with reference TRBV19 and TRBJ2-7, the CDR3 gives the full variable domain: DGGITQSPKYLFRKEGQNVTLSCEQNLNHDAMYWYRQDPGQGLRLIYYSQIVNDFQKGDIAEGYSVSREKKESFPLTVTSAQKNPTAFYLCASTTTGASYEQYFGPGTRLTVT.

This clonotype showed up just once. A read error may account for a junction end that differs from germline. The chain has TRBV5-1 and TRBJ2-2; 7 nucleotides match TRBD1. This CDR3 region has 15 residues. Germline CDR1 and CDR2: SGHRS and YFSETQ. The CDR3 nucleotides read TGCGCCAGCAACTTGGGACAGTGGAACACCGGGGAGCTGTTTTTT. The encoded protein is CASNLGQWNTGELFF.

The gene calls are TRBV6-6 and TRBJ2-5; D is perhaps TRBD2 (5 bases). Per germline, CDR1 MNHNY and CDR2 SVGAGI (reference sequence). The CDR3 contains 16 residues. V lost 0 bases and J 5 bases, leaving 16 bases between the germline ends. The CDR3 loop reads CASSYSGPASIETQYF. The CDR3 region has the DNA TGTGCCAGCAGTTACTCGGGTCCGGCTAGCATCGAGACCCAGTACTTC.

The chain links TRBV5-1 to TRBJ2-5; TRBD1 aligns across 7 bases. CDR3 length: 15 residues. Germline V gene data show CDR1 as SGHRS and CDR2 as YFSETQ. The V gene end was trimmed by 1 base and the J gene end by 1 base; junction bases not matched to a gene: 4. CDR3 region: CASSLWAGGQETQYF. The CDR3 coding sequence is TGCGCCAGCAGCTTGTGGGCAGGGGGCCAAGAGACCCAGTACTTC.

This clonotype was counted a few times. The J gene is TRBJ1-1, the V gene TRBV5-1; 9 positions agree with TRBD1. Germline trimming cut 0 bases from V and 4 bases from J; bases unmatched to any gene: 7. The CDR3 runs to 16 residues. Germline loops: CDR1 SGHRS, CDR2 YFSETQ. Here the CDR3 DNA reads TGCGCCAGCAGCTTGGGGGACAGGGTGTCGGCCACTGAAGCTTTCTTT. Translating it yields CASSLGDRVSATEAFF.

The chain joins TRBV3-1 to TRBJ2-7, with 7 bases aligning to TRBD1. Germline V gene data show CDR1 as LGHDT and CDR2 as YNNKEL (reference sequence). This CDR3 contains 17 residues. J was trimmed by 0 bases and V by 2 bases; bases with no gene match: 10. The chain's CDR3 is CASSQRPGQRSSYEQYF. The CDR3 DNA reads TGTGCCAGCAGCCAAAGACCGGGACAGCGAAGCTCCTACGAGCAGTACTTC.

The chain is built from TRBV12-3 or TRBV12-4 and TRBJ2-7; possibly TRBD1 or TRBD2 for D (5 bases each). V was clipped by 3 bases and J by 4 bases, with 16 bases between them. CDR3 size: 15 residues. The CDR3 sequence: CASSFFGEKGYEQYF. CDR3 bases: TGTGCCAGCAGTTTCTTCGGGGAGAAGGGGTACGAGCAGTACTTC.

This clonotype was seen more than once but under ten times. The genes are TRBV7-9 and TRBJ1-2; D is uncertain. The CDR3 is 13 residues long. V was shortened by 3 bases and J by 4 bases, with 9 bases between the two germline ends. Germline V gene lookup returns CDR1 SEHNR and CDR2 FQNEAQ (reference sequence). The CDR3 is CASSFEGSYGYTF. In nucleotides, the CDR3 is TGTGCCAGCAGCTTTGAGGGTTCCTATGGCTACACCTTC.

This clonotype was detected a few times. The gene calls are TRBV12-3 or TRBV12-4 and TRBJ1-2; D remains unclear. CDR3 length: 11 amino acids. V gave up 3 bases and J gave up 4 bases, with 3 bases separating them. The CDR3 DNA is TGTGCCAGCAGTTTCTCCTATGGCTACACCTTC. It codes for CASSFSYGYTF.